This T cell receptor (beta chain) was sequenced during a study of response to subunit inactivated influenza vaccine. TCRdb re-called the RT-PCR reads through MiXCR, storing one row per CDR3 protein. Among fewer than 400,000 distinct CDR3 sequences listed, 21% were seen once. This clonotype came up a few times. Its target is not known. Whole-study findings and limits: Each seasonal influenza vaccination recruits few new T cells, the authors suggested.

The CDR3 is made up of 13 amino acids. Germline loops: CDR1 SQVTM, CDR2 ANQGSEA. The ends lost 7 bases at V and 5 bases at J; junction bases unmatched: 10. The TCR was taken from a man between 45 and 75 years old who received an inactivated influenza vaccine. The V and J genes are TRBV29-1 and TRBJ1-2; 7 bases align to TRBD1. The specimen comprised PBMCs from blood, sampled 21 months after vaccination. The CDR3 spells CSAATGTDYGYTF. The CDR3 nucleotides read TGCAGCGCCGCAACCGGGACAGATTATGGCTACACCTTC.